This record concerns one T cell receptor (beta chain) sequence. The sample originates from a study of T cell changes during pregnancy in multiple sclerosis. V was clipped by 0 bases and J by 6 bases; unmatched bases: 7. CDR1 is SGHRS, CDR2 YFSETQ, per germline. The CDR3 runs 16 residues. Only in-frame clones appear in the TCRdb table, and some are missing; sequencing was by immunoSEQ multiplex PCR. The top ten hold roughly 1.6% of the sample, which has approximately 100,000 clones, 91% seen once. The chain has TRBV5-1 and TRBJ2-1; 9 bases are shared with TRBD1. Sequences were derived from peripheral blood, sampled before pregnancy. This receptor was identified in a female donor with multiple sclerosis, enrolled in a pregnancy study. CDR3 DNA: TGCGCCAGCAGCTTGGAGGGGACAGGGATCGGCAATGAGCAGTTCTTC. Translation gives CASSLEGTGIGNEQFF.